This TCR beta chain appears in the sequencing data of a study of radiation and T cells in renal cell carcinoma. V trimming: 2 bases; J trimming: 3 bases; junction bases outside the gene matches: 7. Germline V gene data show CDR1 as SGHTA and CDR2 as FQGNSA. The CDR3 spans 15 residues. Using immunoSEQ multiplex PCR, the repertoire was profiled, and TCRdb retains in-frame clones only, with some absent. The data hold more than 95,000 clones, with around 81% observed a single time. Time point described: blood 2 weeks post-SBRT. Indicated treatment: 15 Gy SBRT to primary tumor, nephrectomy 4 weeks later. The clonotype originates from a middle-aged man with renal cell carcinoma. The specimen was blood, collected from a patient whose treatment included radiotherapy and nephrectomy. The rearrangement uses TRBV7-2 and TRBJ2-7; 7 nucleotides match TRBD1. This CDR3 is CASSLIEGASYEQYF. The CDR3 coding sequence is TGTGCCAGCAGCTTAATAGAGGGGGCTAGCTACGAGCAGTACTTC.